The next 17 T cell receptor beta chains were all read from a single sample in a study of shared clonotypes between healthy human individuals. Profiled with immunoSEQ multiplex PCR; TCRdb holds only in-frame clones, not every one. The sample consists of some 1 million clones, about 76% of them appearing once. Sequencing was performed on memory CD4+ T cells sorted from blood. Regarding subset: CD45RA-negative fraction. The receptors originated from a man in his late teens or twenties in good health.

The V and J genes are TRBV2 and TRBJ2-4, with 11 bases identical to TRBD2. Per the germline V gene, CDR1 is SNHLY and CDR2 is FYNNEI. This CDR3 comprises 17 residues. The J segment lost 7 bases and the V segment lost 6 bases, leaving 14 bases of the junction unmatched. The CDR3 sequence is CASRPETLAGGQNIQYF. In DNA, the CDR3 is TGTGCCAGCAGGCCGGAGACTCTAGCGGGAGGACAGAACATTCAGTACTTC.

J is TRBJ2-2 and V is TRBV7-3; D unresolved. This CDR3 spans 13 amino acids. The germline V gene has CDR1 SGHTA and CDR2 FQGTGA. V dropped 2 bases and J dropped 8 bases, with 9 bases sitting between them. The CDR3 sequence is CASSLGPPGELFF. For the CDR3, the DNA is TGTGCCAGCAGCTTAGGTCCCCCTGGGGAGCTGTTTTTT.

J is TRBJ2-1 and V is TRBV4-1; D not resolved. This CDR3 region has 15 residues. Germline V CDR1 and CDR2: MGHRA, YSYEKL. V was trimmed by 4 bases and J by 2 bases, leaving 12 bases between them. CDR3 sequence: CASSPRTPAYNEQFF. The DNA of the CDR3 is TGCGCCAGCAGCCCTAGAACCCCTGCCTACAATGAGCAGTTCTTC.

The chain has TRBV6-1 and TRBJ1-2; D is ambiguous. Germline V gives CDR1 MNHNS, CDR2 SASEGT. The CDR3 is 14 residues long. The germline V and J ends were trimmed by 1 base and 3 bases, with 9 bases remaining between them. The CDR3 region is CASSEDRSHYGYTF. The CDR3 DNA sequence: TGTGCCAGCAGTGAAGATAGGTCACACTATGGCTACACCTTC.

The V gene is TRBV15, the J gene TRBJ2-1; D is unclear. The CDR3 contains 17 residues. The germline V and J ends were trimmed by 0 bases and 6 bases, with 18 bases remaining between them. The V gene's germline CDR1 is LNHNV and CDR2 YYDKDF (reference sequence). For the CDR3, the DNA is TGTGCCACCAGCAGAGAACACTCCACGTTCTCTACCAATGAGCAGTTCTTC. Translated: CATSREHSTFSTNEQFF.

To note about this clone: Other DNA sequences in this specimen translate into the identical CDR3. V gene TRBV11-3 combines with J gene TRBJ2-1, with TRBD1 matching over 7 bases. V lost 5 bases and J lost 1; bases outside the gene matches: 5. The germline gives CDR1 SGHNT, CDR2 YENEEA. The CDR3 has 15 residues. The CDR3 here is CASSPRQGSYNEQFF. Written as DNA, the CDR3 is TGTGCCAGCAGCCCTCGACAGGGATCCTACAATGAGCAGTTCTTC.

V and J are TRBV5-6 and TRBJ1-4, with 9 bases identical to TRBD1. V lost 3 bases to trimming and J lost 7 bases; unmatched junction nucleotides: 7. The CDR3 contains 15 residues. Germline CDR1 is SGHDT and CDR2 is YYEEEE. The CDR3 DNA follows: TGTGCCAGCAGCTCAACCGGGACAGGGACTGAAAAACTGTTTTTT. It translates to CASSSTGTGTEKLFF. Together with reference TRBV5-6 and TRBJ1-4, the CDR3 gives the full variable domain: DAGVTQSPTHLIKTRGQQVTLRCSPKSGHDTVSWYQQALGQGPQFIFQYYEEEERQRGNFPDRFSGHQFPNYSSELNVNALLLGDSALYLCASSSTGTGTEKLFFGSGTQLSVL.

The chain links TRBV2 to TRBJ2-7; the match to TRBD1 covers 8 bases. Germline V gene sequence: CDR1 SNHLY, CDR2 FYNNEI. Unmatched junction bases numbered 7, after V lost 6 bases and J lost 6 bases. The CDR3 totals 13 residues. Written as DNA, the CDR3 is TGTGCCAGCAGCCCGACAGGGGCCGGCGAGCAGTACTTC. It specifies CASSPTGAGEQYF.

Comment on this clone: One base separates it from a far larger clone, so it is likely a read error. The same CDR3 also results from other DNA sequences found in this sample. The V call is TRBV11-3, the J call TRBJ1-1; D not certain. With 6 bases removed from V and 2 bases from J, the gap between germline ends came to 10 bases. Germline V gene sequence: CDR1 SGHNT, CDR2 YENEEA. The CDR3 loop spans 13 amino acids. The CDR3, as DNA: TGTGCCAGCAGTTTGGGAGTTAACACTGAAGCTTTCTTT. It yields the protein CASSLGVNTEAFF.

This clone came up a few times. The rearrangement joins TRBV12-2 to TRBJ1-5; TRBD1 reflects the table's D call only, with no check against the DNA. TRBV12-2 is a listed pseudogene. The CDR3 runs to 18 residues. This CDR3 is CASRLGEGGQVINQPQHF. The CDR3 DNA reads TGTGCAAGTCGCTTAGGCGAAGGGGGACAGGTTATTAATCAGCCCCAGCATTTT.

V usage is TRBV5-1 and J usage is TRBJ2-7; no reliable D call. Trimming removed 0 bases from V and 5 bases from J, with 15 bases in between. The CDR3 sequence is 15 residues long. CDR1 is SGHRS, CDR2 YFSETQ, per germline. DNA of the CDR3: TGCGCCAGCAGCTTGGAAAGAGTTTCGTTCCACGAGCAGTACTTC. Amino acid sequence: CASSLERVSFHEQYF.

The genes are TRBV4-1 and TRBJ2-3; 14 bases match TRBD2. Germline lookup yields CDR1 MGHRA and CDR2 YSYEKL. J lost 5 bases, V lost 4 bases, and 5 bases had no gene match. This CDR3 spans 16 amino acids. For the CDR3, the DNA is TGCGCCAGCAGCCGACTAGCGGGGGGGCCGGGAGATACGCAGTATTTT. Amino acids: CASSRLAGGPGDTQYF.

The rearrangement links TRBV28 to TRBJ1-2, with a weak D call TRBD1 (6 bases). There are 14 residues in the CDR3. Per germline, CDR1 MDHEN and CDR2 SYDVKM. Between the trimmed V and J ends, which lost 6 bases and 6 bases, there was a span of 17 bases. The chain's CDR3 is CASRAQGYENGYTF. The DNA for the CDR3 is TGTGCCAGCAGAGCTCAGGGGTATGAGAATGGCTACACCTTC.

The rearrangement uses TRBV19 and TRBJ2-3; D might be TRBD1 (6 bases). Per germline, CDR1 LNHDA and CDR2 SQIVND (reference sequence). Trimming cost V 6 bases and J 3 bases, with 7 bases left between them. The CDR3 has 12 residues. The CDR3 bases are TGTGCCAGTAGAGGACAGACAGATACGCAGTATTTT. Amino acid sequence: CASRGQTDTQYF.

V usage is TRBV6-1 and J usage is TRBJ2-3, with D perhaps TRBD2 (6 bases). Per germline, CDR1 MNHNS and CDR2 SASEGT. There are 14 residues in the CDR3. Between the trimmed V and J ends, which lost 5 bases and 2 bases, there was a span of 11 bases. CDR3 loop: CASSSGLNTDTQYF. CDR3 nucleotide sequence: TGTGCCAGCAGTTCGGGACTTAACACAGATACGCAGTATTTT.

The genes are TRBV7-9 and TRBJ2-5; 7 nucleotides line up with TRBD1. Germline trimming cut 6 bases from V and 2 bases from J; bases unmatched to any gene: 9. Germline CDR1 reads SEHNR; CDR2 reads FQNEAQ (reference sequence). The CDR3 has 15 residues. CDR3 coding DNA: TGTGCCAGCAGGTCAACCCAGGGGGTTCAAGAGACCCAGTACTTC. It encodes CASRSTQGVQETQYF.

V and J are TRBV7-3 and TRBJ2-3; D remains unclear. Per the germline V gene, CDR1 is SGHTA and CDR2 is FQGTGA. CDR3 size: 13 residues. V shed 4 bases and J shed 0 bases, with 5 bases lying between them. The CDR3 DNA reads TGTGCCAGCAGCTCCTCAAGCACAGATACGCAGTATTTT. Its translation is CASSSSSTDTQYF.